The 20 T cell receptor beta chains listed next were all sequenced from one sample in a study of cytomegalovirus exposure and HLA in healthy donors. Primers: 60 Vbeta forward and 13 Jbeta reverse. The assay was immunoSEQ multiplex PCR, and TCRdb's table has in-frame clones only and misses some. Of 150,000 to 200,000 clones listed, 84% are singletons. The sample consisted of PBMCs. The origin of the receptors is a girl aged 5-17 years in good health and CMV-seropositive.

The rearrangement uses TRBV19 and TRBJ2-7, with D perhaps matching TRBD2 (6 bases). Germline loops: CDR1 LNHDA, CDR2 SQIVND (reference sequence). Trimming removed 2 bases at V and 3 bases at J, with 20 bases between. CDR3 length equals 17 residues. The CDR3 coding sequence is TGTGCCAGTAGTATAAGGGCGGAGGGGCCGCTAGACTACGAGCAGTACTTC. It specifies CASSIRAEGPLDYEQYF.

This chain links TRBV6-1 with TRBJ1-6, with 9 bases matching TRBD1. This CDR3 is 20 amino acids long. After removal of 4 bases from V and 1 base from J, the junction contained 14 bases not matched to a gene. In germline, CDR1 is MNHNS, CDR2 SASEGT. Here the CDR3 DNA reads TGTGCCAGCAGTGGAATAGGACAGGGGAGGCATCTATCCTATAATTCACCCCTCCACTTT. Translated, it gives CASSGIGQGRHLSYNSPLHF.

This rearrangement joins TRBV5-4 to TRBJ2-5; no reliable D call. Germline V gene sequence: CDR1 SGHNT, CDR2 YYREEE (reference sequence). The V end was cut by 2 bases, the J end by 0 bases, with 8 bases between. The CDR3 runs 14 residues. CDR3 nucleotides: TGTGCCAGCAGCTTCGAGCCTGACCAAGAGACCCAGTACTTC. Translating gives CASSFEPDQETQYF.

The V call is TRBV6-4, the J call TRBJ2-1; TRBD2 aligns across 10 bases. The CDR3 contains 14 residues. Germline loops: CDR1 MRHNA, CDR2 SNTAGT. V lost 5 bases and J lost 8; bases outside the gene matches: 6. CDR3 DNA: TGTGCCAGCAGTCCGAGCGGGGGGGCCTATGAGCAGTTCTTC. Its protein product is CASSPSGGAYEQFF.

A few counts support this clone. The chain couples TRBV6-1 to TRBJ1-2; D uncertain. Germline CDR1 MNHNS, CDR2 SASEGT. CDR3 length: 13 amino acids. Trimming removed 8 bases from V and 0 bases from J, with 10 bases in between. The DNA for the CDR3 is TGTGCCAGCGGCGGGGAACCTAACTATGGCTACACCTTC. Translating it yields CASGGEPNYGYTF.

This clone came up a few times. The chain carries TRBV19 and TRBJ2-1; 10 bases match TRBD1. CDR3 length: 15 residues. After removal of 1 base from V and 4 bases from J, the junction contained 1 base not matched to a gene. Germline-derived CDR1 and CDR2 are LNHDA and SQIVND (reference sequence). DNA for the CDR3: TGTGCCAGTAGTATAGGGGGACAGGGGTACAATGAGCAGTTCTTC. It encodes CASSIGGQGYNEQFF.

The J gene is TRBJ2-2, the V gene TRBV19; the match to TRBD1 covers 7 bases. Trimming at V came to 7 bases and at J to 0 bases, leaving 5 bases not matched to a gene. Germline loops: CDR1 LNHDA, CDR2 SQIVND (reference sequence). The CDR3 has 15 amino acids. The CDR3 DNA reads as TGTGCCAGTATCGACAGGGAAACGAACACCGGGGAGCTGTTTTTT. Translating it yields CASIDRETNTGELFF.

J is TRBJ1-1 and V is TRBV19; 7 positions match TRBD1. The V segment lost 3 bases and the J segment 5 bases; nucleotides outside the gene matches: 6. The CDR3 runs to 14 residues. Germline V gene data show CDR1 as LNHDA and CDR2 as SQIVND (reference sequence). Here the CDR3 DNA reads TGTGCCAGTAGTATGGATAGGGGGCAGACTGAAGCTTTCTTT. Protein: CASSMDRGQTEAFF.

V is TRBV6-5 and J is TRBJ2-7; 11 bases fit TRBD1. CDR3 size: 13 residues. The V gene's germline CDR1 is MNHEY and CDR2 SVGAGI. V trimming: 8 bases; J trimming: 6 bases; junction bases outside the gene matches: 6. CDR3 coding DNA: TGTGCCAGCTACTTCGGGACAGGGGGCGAGCAGTACTTC. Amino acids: CASYFGTGGEQYF.

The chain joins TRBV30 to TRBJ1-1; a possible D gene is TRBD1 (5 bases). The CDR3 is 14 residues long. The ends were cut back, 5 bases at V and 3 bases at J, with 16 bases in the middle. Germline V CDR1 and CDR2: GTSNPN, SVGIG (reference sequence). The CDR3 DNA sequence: TGTGCCTGGGGCCGGACACAACTATACACTGAAGCTTTCTTT. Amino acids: CAWGRTQLYTEAFF.

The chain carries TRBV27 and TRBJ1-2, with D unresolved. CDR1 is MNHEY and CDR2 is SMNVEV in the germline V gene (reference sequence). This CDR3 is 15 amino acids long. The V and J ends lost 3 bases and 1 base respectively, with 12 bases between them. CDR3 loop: CASSFSHTNNYGYTF. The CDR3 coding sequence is TGTGCCAGCAGTTTTTCCCACACTAATAACTATGGCTACACCTTC.

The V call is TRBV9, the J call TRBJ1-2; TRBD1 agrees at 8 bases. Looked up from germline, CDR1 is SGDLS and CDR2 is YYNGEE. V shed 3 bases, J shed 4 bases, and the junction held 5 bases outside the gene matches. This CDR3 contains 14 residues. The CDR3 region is CASSETGEGYGYTF. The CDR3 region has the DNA TGTGCCAGCAGCGAGACAGGGGAGGGCTATGGCTACACCTTC.

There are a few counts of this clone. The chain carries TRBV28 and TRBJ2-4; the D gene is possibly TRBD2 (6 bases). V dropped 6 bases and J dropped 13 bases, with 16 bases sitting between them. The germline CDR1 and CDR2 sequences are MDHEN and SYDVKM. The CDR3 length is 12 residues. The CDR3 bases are TGTGCCAGCAGAGACCCGGGAGTAGGACAGTACTTC. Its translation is CASRDPGVGQYF.

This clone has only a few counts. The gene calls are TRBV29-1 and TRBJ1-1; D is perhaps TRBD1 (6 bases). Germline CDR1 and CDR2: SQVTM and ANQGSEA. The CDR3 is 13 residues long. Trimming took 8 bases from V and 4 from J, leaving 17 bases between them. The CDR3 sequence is CSTSPGAGTEAFF. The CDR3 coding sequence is TGCAGCACATCACCAGGGGCCGGCACTGAAGCTTTCTTT.

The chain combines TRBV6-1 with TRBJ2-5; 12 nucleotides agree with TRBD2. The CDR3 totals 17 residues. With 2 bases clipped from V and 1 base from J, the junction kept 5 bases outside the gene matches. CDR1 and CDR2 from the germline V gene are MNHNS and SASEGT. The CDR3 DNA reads TGTGCCAGCAGTGAAAGACTAGCGGGGGATCTCCAAGAGACCCAGTACTTC. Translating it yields CASSERLAGDLQETQYF.

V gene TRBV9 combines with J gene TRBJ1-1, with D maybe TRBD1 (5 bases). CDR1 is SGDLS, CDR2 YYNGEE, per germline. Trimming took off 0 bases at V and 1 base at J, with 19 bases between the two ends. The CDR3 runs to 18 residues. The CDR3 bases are TGTGCCAGCAGCGTAGGAGCCGCAGGGCAAAAGAAGAACACTGAAGCTTTCTTT. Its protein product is CASSVGAAGQKKNTEAFF.

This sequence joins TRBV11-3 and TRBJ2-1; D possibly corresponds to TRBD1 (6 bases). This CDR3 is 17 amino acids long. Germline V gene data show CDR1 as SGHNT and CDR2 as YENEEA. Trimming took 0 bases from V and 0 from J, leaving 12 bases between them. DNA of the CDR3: TGTGCCAGCAGCTTAGACTCCGACAGGTACTCCTACAATGAGCAGTTCTTC. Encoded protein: CASSLDSDRYSYNEQFF.

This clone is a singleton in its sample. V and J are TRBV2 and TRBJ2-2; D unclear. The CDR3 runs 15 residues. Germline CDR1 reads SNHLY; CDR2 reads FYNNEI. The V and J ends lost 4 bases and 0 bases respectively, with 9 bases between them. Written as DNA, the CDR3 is TGTGCCAGCAGTGGTTGGCCTCCGAACACCGGGGAGCTGTTTTTT. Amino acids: CASSGWPPNTGELFF. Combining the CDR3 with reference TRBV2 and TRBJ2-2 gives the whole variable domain EPEVTQTPSHQVTQMGQEVILRCVPISNHLYFYWYRQILGQKVEFLVSFYNNEISEKSEIFDDQFSVERPDGSNFTLKIRSTKLEDSAMYFCASSGWPPNTGELFFGEGSRLTVL.

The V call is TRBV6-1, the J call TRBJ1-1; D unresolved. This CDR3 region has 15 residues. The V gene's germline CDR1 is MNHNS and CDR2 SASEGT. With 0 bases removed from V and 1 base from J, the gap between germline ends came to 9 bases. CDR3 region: CASSEARGRNTEAFF. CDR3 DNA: TGTGCCAGCAGTGAAGCGCGCGGAAGGAACACTGAAGCTTTCTTT.

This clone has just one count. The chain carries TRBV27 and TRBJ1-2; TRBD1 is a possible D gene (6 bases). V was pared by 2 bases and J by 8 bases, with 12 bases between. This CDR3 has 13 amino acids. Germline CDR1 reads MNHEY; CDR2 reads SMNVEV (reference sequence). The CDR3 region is CASSLAAGAGYTF. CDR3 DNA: TGTGCCAGCAGTTTAGCGGCAGGGGCCGGCTACACCTTC.